This T cell receptor (beta chain) was sequenced for a study of T-cell reconstitution after alpha-beta-depleted transplantation in children. This clonotype appeared a few times. Unique molecular identifiers tagged the TCRbeta library. TCRdb independently ran MiXCR on the PCR reads; one entry per CDR3 protein. The sample shows over 400,000 distinct CDR3 sequences, approximately 12% of them seen only once. Trimming shortened V by 2 bases and J by 0 bases, and 13 bases separated the two germline ends. The CDR3 extends over 17 amino acids. Germline values: CDR1 MNHEY, CDR2 SMNVEV (reference sequence). The sequence was collected from a human donor who donated a stem cell graft to a child with combined immunodeficiency. The chain is built from TRBV27 and TRBJ2-2; TRBD1 is a possible D gene (6 bases). This sample comprised PBMCs from the stem cell graft donor, obtained from the stem cell graft. CDR3 coding DNA: TGTGCCAGCAGTTTACAGGGGTTTCCTTCGAACACCGGGGAGCTGTTTTTT. Amino acids: CASSLQGFPSNTGELFF.